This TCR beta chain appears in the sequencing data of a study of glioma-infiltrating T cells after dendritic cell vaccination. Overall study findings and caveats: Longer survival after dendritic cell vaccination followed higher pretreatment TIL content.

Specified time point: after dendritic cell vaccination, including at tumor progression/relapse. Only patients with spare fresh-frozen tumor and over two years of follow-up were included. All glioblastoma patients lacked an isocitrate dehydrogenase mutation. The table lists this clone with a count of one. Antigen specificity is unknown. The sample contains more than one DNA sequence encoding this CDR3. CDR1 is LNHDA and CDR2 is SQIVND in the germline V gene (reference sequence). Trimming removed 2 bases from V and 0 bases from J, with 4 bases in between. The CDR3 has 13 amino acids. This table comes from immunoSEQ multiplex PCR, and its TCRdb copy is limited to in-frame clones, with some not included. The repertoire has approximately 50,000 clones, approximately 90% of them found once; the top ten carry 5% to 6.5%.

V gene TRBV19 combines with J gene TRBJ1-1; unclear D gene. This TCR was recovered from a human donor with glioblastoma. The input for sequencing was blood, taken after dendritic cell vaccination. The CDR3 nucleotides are TGTGCCAGTAGTATAAGCTTGAACACTGAAGCTTTCTTT. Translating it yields CASSISLNTEAFF.